The sequence of this TCR beta chain was determined in a study of blood T cell repertoires in COVID-19. This clone was seen ten or more times. Data came from immunoSEQ multiplex PCR; TCRdb stores just in-frame clones and leaves some out. Among 200,000 to 250,000 clones, roughly 84% were seen once, and the ten largest hold 3.6%. Germline-derived CDR1 and CDR2 are SNHLY and FYNNEI. Trimming cost V 5 bases and J 2 bases; bases outside gene matches: 3. This CDR3 is built from 14 residues. The sample was peripheral blood. The source of this sequence is a woman of 80 years or more with acute or convalescent COVID-19. The chain uses TRBV2 and TRBJ1-1; 9 nucleotides match TRBD1. CDR3 sequence reads: CASSTGGGNTEAFF. CDR3 bases: TGTGCCAGCAGTACAGGGGGCGGAAACACTGAAGCTTTCTTT.